These 2 T cell receptor beta chains share one sample of origin, sequenced in a study of blood T cell repertoires in COVID-19. Method: immunoSEQ multiplex PCR; TCRdb's copy keeps in-frame clones and lacks some. The repertoire holds 45,000 to 65,000 clones, with 91% as singletons. Sequenced material: peripheral blood. Every receptor here comes from a human donor in a cohort sampled during active COVID-19.

This clone showed up just a few times. The V call is TRBV19, the J call TRBJ2-7, with TRBD1 identical over 12 bases. Trimming removed 10 bases from V and 7 bases from J; junction bases left unmatched: 11. The CDR3 covers 14 residues. Germline V CDR1 and CDR2: LNHDA, SQIVND (reference sequence). The CDR3 spells CATTPGQGAWEQYF. CDR3 nucleotide sequence: TGTGCCACGACTCCGGGACAGGGGGCTTGGGAGCAGTACTTC.

This clone showed up just a few times. V usage is TRBV6-4 and J usage is TRBJ2-1; 9 positions match TRBD1. Germline assignment: CDR1 MRHNA and CDR2 SNTAGT. Germline trimming cut 0 bases from V and 3 bases from J; bases unmatched to any gene: 0. The CDR3 contains 15 residues. The CDR3 coding sequence is TGTGCCAGCAGTGACTCGACAGGGGGCTACAATGAGCAGTTCTTC. Its translation is CASSDSTGGYNEQFF.